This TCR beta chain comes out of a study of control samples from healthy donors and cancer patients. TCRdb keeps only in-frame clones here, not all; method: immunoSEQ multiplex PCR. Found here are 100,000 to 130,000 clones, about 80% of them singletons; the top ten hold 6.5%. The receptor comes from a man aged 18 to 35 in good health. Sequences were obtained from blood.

This CDR3 is CSVIRGLSTEAFF. The CDR3 nucleotides read TGCAGCGTTATAAGAGGGCTCAGCACTGAAGCTTTCTTT. The chain recombines TRBV29-1 with TRBJ1-1; no clear D gene. Trimming shortened V by 5 bases and J by 4 bases, and 14 bases separated the two germline ends. Germline CDR1 and CDR2: SQVTM and ANQGSEA. The CDR3 is 13 amino acids.